Sequencing of this TCR beta chain was carried out in a study of Graves' ophthalmopathy and Graves' hyperthyroidism. Study at large: Absence of ophthalmopathy within 18 months of follow-up defined stable hyperthyroidism. Findings and limits, study-wide: Blood repertoires reportedly contained most expanded thyroid clonotypes above 0.001 frequency. The model achieved about 67% sensitivity and under 75% specificity for ophthalmopathy progression.

The germline V and J ends were trimmed by 6 bases and 5 bases, with 17 bases remaining between them. This CDR3 spans 16 amino acids. Germline V lookup: CDR1 SGHVS, CDR2 FQNEAQ. Note on this clonotype: Its antigen is as yet unknown.

The TCR beta CDR3 regions underwent amplification from RNA transcripts. Scientists carried out first-round RT-PCR using HTBI primers and then a second-round multiplex PCR. Each CDR3 protein is one row after TCRdb ran MiXCR on the multiplex PCR reads. The data contain some 1.1 million distinct CDR3 sequences, roughly two fifths of them singletons. Symptoms, serum thyroxine and TRAb, thyroid ultrasound, and orbital computed tomography formed the diagnostic basis. The chain has TRBV7-8 and TRBJ1-6, with D possibly being TRBD1 (5 bases). The sequence was collected from an adult man with Graves' hyperthyroidism. Sample: peripheral blood or thyroid tissue (not recorded which). CDR3 protein: CASRSGTTDDNSPLHF. CDR3 nucleotide sequence: TGTGCCAGCAGGTCTGGGACCACAGACGATAATTCACCCCTCCACTTT.